Listed below are T cell receptor beta chains from one sample, sequenced in a study of T cell repertoires in cytomegalovirus infection. TCRdb reprocessed the reads via MiXCR and lists one record per CDR3 protein. This sample yields hundreds of thousands of distinct CDR3 sequences, of which about a sixth are seen a single time; roughly 9% belongs to the top ten. Sample: PBMCs. Receptors were obtained from a human donor in good health (CMV status not recorded). Some clones in this sample may be carry-over from other donors' samples. Each CDR3 is given with its conserved first and last residue. D genes are given only for firm matches.

j_gene: TRBJ2-1
v_gene: TRBV7-2
d_gene: TRBD2
CDR3aa: CASSLTSGVLNEQFF

j_gene: TRBJ2-3
v_gene: TRBV7-2
d_gene: -
CDR3aa: CASSSPGGTDTQYF

j_gene: TRBJ1-1
v_gene: TRBV7-2
d_gene: -
CDR3aa: CASSEVAEAFF

j_gene: TRBJ2-1
v_gene: TRBV7-4
d_gene: TRBD1
CDR3aa: CASSPHRGRGNEQFF

j_gene: TRBJ2-1
v_gene: TRBV20-1
d_gene: TRBD2
CDR3aa: CSARLPIAGWGEQFF

j_gene: TRBJ2-3
v_gene: TRBV7-8
d_gene: -
CDR3aa: CASSFAEPTQYF

j_gene: TRBJ1-1
v_gene: TRBV12-5
d_gene: -
CDR3aa: CASGFGGAGTEAFF

j_gene: TRBJ1-4
v_gene: TRBV6-6
d_gene: -
CDR3aa: CASSYGGGTNEKLFF

j_gene: TRBJ1-2
v_gene: TRBV5-4
d_gene: -
CDR3aa: CASSSRTAYTF

j_gene: TRBJ2-3
v_gene: TRBV4-3
d_gene: -
CDR3aa: CASSQEILGDDTQYF

j_gene: TRBJ2-5
v_gene: TRBV7-9
d_gene: -
CDR3aa: CASSPGQFVVFF

j_gene: TRBJ2-3
v_gene: TRBV4-1
d_gene: -
CDR3aa: CASSQDGTTDTQYF

j_gene: TRBJ2-3
v_gene: TRBV12-3/TRBV12-4
d_gene: -
CDR3aa: CASSLVSTLGTDTQYF

j_gene: TRBJ1-4
v_gene: TRBV7-8
d_gene: -
CDR3aa: CASSLAGTTGEKLFF

j_gene: TRBJ1-2
v_gene: TRBV5-4
d_gene: -
CDR3aa: CASSQGSEGYTF

j_gene: TRBJ1-6
v_gene: TRBV7-6
d_gene: TRBD1
CDR3aa: CASSLRTGDPPLHF

j_gene: TRBJ2-3
v_gene: TRBV12-3/TRBV12-4
d_gene: -
CDR3aa: CASSLREWTDTQYF

j_gene: TRBJ1-1
v_gene: TRBV13
d_gene: -
CDR3aa: CASQRRGGPEAFF

j_gene: TRBJ1-3
v_gene: TRBV20-1
d_gene: -
CDR3aa: CSARRGSHSGNTIYF

j_gene: TRBJ1-1
v_gene: TRBV10-3
d_gene: -
CDR3aa: CAISEQAEGIEAFF

j_gene: TRBJ2-7
v_gene: TRBV7-2
d_gene: TRBD1
CDR3aa: CASSWDSYEQYF

j_gene: TRBJ2-4
v_gene: TRBV6-2/TRBV6-3
d_gene: -
CDR3aa: CASNPGWGSKNIQYF

j_gene: TRBJ2-7
v_gene: TRBV7-2
d_gene: -
CDR3aa: CASSLGGSGTSPYEQYF

j_gene: TRBJ2-7
v_gene: TRBV20-1
d_gene: TRBD1
CDR3aa: CSARDASGTGVYEQYF

j_gene: TRBJ2-3
v_gene: TRBV7-2
d_gene: TRBD1
CDR3aa: CASSKDRDSTDTQYF

j_gene: TRBJ1-2
v_gene: TRBV7-9
d_gene: -
CDR3aa: CASSLMAARSYGYTF

j_gene: TRBJ2-4
v_gene: TRBV6-6
d_gene: TRBD2
CDR3aa: CASSYAREGPLAKNIQYF

j_gene: TRBJ2-5
v_gene: TRBV7-2
d_gene: -
CDR3aa: CASSPGYLETQYF

j_gene: TRBJ2-3
v_gene: TRBV6-2/TRBV6-3
d_gene: -
CDR3aa: CATRLGRASTDTQYF

j_gene: TRBJ2-7
v_gene: TRBV12-3/TRBV12-4
d_gene: -
CDR3aa: CASSLYPYEQYF

j_gene: TRBJ1-3
v_gene: TRBV11-2
d_gene: -
CDR3aa: CASSLPLGRGNTIYF

j_gene: TRBJ2-7
v_gene: TRBV6-1
d_gene: TRBD2
CDR3aa: CASGSGGRYEQYF

j_gene: TRBJ1-2
v_gene: TRBV7-8
d_gene: -
CDR3aa: CASSLARGDSYGYTF

j_gene: TRBJ2-2
v_gene: TRBV7-3
d_gene: TRBD1
CDR3aa: CASSLRTGSTGELFF

j_gene: TRBJ2-3
v_gene: TRBV6-2/TRBV6-3
d_gene: -
CDR3aa: CASSYSSEDTDTQYF

j_gene: TRBJ1-5
v_gene: TRBV7-2
d_gene: -
CDR3aa: CASSLDKRGWQPQHF

j_gene: TRBJ2-3
v_gene: TRBV6-2/TRBV6-3
d_gene: TRBD1
CDR3aa: CASRPLDRVGSTDTQYF

j_gene: TRBJ2-3
v_gene: TRBV7-9
d_gene: -
CDR3aa: CASSPNGGGTDTQYF